Each of the 5 T cell receptor beta chains below was sequenced from the same sample in a study of blood T cell repertoires in COVID-19. The assay was immunoSEQ multiplex PCR, and TCRdb's table has in-frame clones only and misses some. The profile shows 200,000 to 300,000 clones, roughly 86% of them singletons. The material sequenced was peripheral blood. The receptors derive from a middle-aged man who had recovered from COVID-19.

The chain couples TRBV5-4 to TRBJ1-2; D might be TRBD1 (5 bases). The germline V gene has CDR1 SGHNT and CDR2 YYREEE (reference sequence). This CDR3 has 14 amino acids. Trimming cost V 5 bases and J 1 base, with 12 bases left between them. CDR3 DNA sequence: TGTGCCAGCAGAGACCCGACAGTTAACTATGGCTACACCTTC. Protein: CASRDPTVNYGYTF.

The V gene is TRBV4-1, the J gene TRBJ2-7; unclear D gene. V was trimmed by 1 base and J by 2 bases, leaving 6 bases between them. Germline CDR1 is MGHRA and CDR2 is YSYEKL. There are 13 residues in the CDR3. The CDR3 nucleotides read TGCGCCAGCAGCCAAGGGGCTCCCTACGAGCAGTACTTC. This gives the protein CASSQGAPYEQYF.

The CDR3 DNA sequence: TGTGCCAGCAGCTTCTACGGGGACAGTAGCTCTGGAAACACCATATATTTT. Encoded protein: CASSFYGDSSSGNTIYF. The chain couples TRBV5-4 to TRBJ1-3; 7 bases agree with TRBD1. V lost 2 bases, J lost 0 bases, and 8 bases stayed unmatched. The CDR3 has 17 residues. The germline V gene encodes CDR1 SGHNT and CDR2 YYREEE (reference sequence). Full variable domain (rest looked up from reference TRBV5-4 and TRBJ1-3): ETGVTQSPTHLIKTRGQQVTLRCSSQSGHNTVSWYQQALGQGPQFIFQYYREEENGRGNFPPRFSGLQFPNYSSELNVNALELDDSALYLCASSFYGDSSSGNTIYFGEGSWLTVV.

This chain joins TRBV7-9 and TRBJ1-1; D remains unclear. CDR1 SEHNR and CDR2 FQNEAQ come from the germline V gene (reference sequence). The CDR3 runs to 14 residues. V lost 1 base to trimming and J lost 7 bases, with 13 bases between them. The CDR3: CASSLGLPEREAFF. CDR3 nucleotide sequence: TGTGCCAGCAGCTTAGGGCTCCCAGAACGTGAAGCTTTCTTT.

The chain links TRBV2 to TRBJ1-2; TRBD1 is a possible D gene (6 bases). Germline CDR1 SNHLY, CDR2 FYNNEI. Trimming pared 6 bases from V and 8 bases from J, leaving 16 bases between. The length of the CDR3 is 13 residues. As DNA, the CDR3 is TGTGCCAGCAGCGTGGGCCAGGGGTACGGCTACACCTTC. This sequence encodes CASSVGQGYGYTF.